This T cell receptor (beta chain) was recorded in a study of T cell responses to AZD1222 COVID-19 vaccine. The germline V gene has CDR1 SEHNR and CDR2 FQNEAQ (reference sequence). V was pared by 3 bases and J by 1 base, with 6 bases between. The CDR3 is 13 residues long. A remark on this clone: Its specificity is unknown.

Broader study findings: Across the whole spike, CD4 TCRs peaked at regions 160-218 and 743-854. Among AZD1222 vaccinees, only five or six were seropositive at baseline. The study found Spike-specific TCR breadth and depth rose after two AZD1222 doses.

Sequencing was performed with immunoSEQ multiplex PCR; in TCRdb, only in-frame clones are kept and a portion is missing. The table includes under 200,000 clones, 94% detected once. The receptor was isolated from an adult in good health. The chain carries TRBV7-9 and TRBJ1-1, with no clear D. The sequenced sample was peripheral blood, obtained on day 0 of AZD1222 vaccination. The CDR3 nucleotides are TGTGCCAGCAGCTTCGCAGAGAACACTGAAGCTTTCTTT. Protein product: CASSFAENTEAFF.